Included here is one TCR beta chain sequence, with context. 13 Jbeta primers and 60 Vbeta primers were used for the PCR. Measured with immunoSEQ multiplex PCR; TCRdb has only the in-frame clones, and not every one. The profile covers around 45,000 clones, with more than 45% appearing a single time and around 6% taken by the ten largest. This sample stems from a study of cytomegalovirus exposure and HLA in healthy donors. The origin of this receptor is a man between 60 and 75 years old in good health and CMV-seronegative. Sample: PBMCs.

The CDR3 nucleotides are TGTGCCAGCAGCCTGGGACTGGCCAACACCGGGGAGCTGTTTTTT. Translated: CASSLGLANTGELFF. The rearrangement joins TRBV7-6 to TRBJ2-2; D is possibly TRBD2 (6 bases). In germline, CDR1 is SGHVS, CDR2 FNYEAQ. This CDR3 region has 15 residues. V lost 5 bases to trimming and J lost 2 bases, with 12 bases between them. The full variable domain, its missing parts supplied by reference TRBV7-6 and TRBJ2-2, is GAGVSQSPRYKVTKRGQDVALRCDPISGHVSLYWYRQALGQGPEFLTYFNYEAQQDKSGLPNDRFSAERPEGSISTLTIQRTEQRDSAMYRCASSLGLANTGELFFGEGSRLTVL.